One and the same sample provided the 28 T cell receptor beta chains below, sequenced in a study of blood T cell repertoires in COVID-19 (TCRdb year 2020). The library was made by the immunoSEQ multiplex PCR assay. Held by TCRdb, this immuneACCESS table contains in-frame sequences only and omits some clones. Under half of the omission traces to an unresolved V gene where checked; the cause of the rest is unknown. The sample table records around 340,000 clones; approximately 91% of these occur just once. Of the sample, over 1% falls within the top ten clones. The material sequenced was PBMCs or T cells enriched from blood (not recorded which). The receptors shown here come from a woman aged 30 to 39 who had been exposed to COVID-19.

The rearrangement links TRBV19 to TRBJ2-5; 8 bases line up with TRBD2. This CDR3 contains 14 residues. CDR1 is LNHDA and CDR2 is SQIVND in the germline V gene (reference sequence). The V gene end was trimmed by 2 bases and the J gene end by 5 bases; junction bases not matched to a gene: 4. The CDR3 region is CASSIRREVETQYF. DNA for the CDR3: TGTGCCAGTAGTATAAGGCGGGAGGTGGAGACCCAGTACTTC. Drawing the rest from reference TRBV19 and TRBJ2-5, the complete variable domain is DGGITQSPKYLFRKEGQNVTLSCEQNLNHDAMYWYRQDPGQGLRLIYYSQIVNDFQKGDIAEGYSVSREKKESFPLTVTSAQKNPTAFYLCASSIRREVETQYFGPGTRLLVL.

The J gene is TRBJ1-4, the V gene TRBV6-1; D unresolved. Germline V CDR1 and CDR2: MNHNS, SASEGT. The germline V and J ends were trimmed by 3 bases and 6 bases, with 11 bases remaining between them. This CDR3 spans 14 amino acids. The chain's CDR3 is CASSETERYEKLFF. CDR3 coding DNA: TGTGCCAGCAGTGAGACTGAGCGATATGAAAAACTGTTTTTT.

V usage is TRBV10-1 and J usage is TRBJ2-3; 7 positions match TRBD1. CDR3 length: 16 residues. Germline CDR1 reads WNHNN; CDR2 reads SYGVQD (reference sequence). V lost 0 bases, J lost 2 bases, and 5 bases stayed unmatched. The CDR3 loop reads CASSESPGQSTDTQYF. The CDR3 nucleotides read TGCGCCAGCAGTGAGTCGCCGGGACAGTCCACAGATACGCAGTATTTT.

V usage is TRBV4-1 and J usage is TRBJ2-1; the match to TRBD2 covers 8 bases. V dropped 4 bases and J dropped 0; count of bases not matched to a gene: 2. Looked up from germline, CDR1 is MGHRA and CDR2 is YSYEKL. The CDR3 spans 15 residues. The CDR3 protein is CASSLAGTSYNEQFF. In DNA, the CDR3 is TGCGCCAGCAGCCTAGCGGGGACCTCCTACAATGAGCAGTTCTTC.

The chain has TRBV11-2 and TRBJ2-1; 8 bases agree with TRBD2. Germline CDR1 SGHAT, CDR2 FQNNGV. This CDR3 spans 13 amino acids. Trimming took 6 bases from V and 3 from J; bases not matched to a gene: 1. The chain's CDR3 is CASRSGSYNEQFF. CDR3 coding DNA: TGTGCCAGCAGGAGCGGGAGCTACAATGAGCAGTTCTTC.

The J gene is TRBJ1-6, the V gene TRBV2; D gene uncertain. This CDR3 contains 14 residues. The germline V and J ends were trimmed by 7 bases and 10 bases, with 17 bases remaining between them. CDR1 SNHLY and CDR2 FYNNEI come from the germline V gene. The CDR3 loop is CASTPFGGESPLHF. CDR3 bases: TGTGCCAGCACCCCGTTTGGCGGCGAGTCACCCCTCCACTTT.

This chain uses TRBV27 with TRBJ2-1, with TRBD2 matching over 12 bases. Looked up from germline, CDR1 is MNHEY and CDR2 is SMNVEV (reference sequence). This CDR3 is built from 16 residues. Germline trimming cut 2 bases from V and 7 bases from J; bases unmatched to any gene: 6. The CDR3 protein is CASSLTWLAGGNEQFF. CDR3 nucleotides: TGTGCCAGCAGTTTAACATGGCTAGCGGGGGGGAATGAGCAGTTCTTC.

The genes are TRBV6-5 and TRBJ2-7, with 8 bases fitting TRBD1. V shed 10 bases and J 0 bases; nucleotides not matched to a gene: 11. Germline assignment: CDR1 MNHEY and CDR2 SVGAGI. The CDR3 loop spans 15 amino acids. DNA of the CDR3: TGTGCCACCAGACGCCGGGACAGGAGCTCCTACGAGCAGTACTTC. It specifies CATRRRDRSSYEQYF.

CDR3 sequence: CASSSGLTEAFF. The CDR3 DNA follows: TGCGCCAGCAGCTCGGGTCTAACTGAAGCTTTCTTT. V usage is TRBV5-1 and J usage is TRBJ1-1; D call uncertain. V was pared by 3 bases and J by 5 bases, with 8 bases between. This CDR3 contains 12 residues. Germline V CDR1 and CDR2: SGHRS, YFSETQ.

CDR3 sequence: CASSLVGAVGSTDTQYF. In DNA, the CDR3 is TGTGCCAGCAGCTTAGTCGGTGCGGTGGGTAGCACAGATACGCAGTATTTT. This chain uses TRBV7-6 with TRBJ2-3; unclear D gene. The germline V gene has CDR1 SGHVS and CDR2 FNYEAQ. CDR3 size: 17 residues. Deletions cut 1 base from V and 0 bases from J, with 14 bases between. Together with reference TRBV7-6 and TRBJ2-3, the CDR3 gives the full variable domain: GAGVSQSPRYKVTKRGQDVALRCDPISGHVSLYWYRQALGQGPEFLTYFNYEAQQDKSGLPNDRFSAERPEGSISTLTIQRTEQRDSAMYRCASSLVGAVGSTDTQYFGPGTRLTVL.

CDR3 region: CASSKEADTQYF. As DNA, the CDR3 is TGTGCCAGCTCGAAGGAGGCAGATACGCAGTATTTT. V usage is TRBV18 and J usage is TRBJ2-3; tentative D call: TRBD2 (5 bases). The CDR3 loop spans 12 amino acids. V dropped 6 bases and J dropped 4 bases, with 8 bases sitting between them. Germline lookup yields CDR1 KGHSH and CDR2 LQKENI. The full variable domain, with the rest looked up from reference TRBV18 and TRBJ2-3, is NAGVMQNPRHLVRRRGQEARLRCSPMKGHSHVYWYRQLPEEGLKFMVYLQKENIIDESGMPKERFSAEFPKEGPSILRIQQVVRGDSAAYFCASSKEADTQYFGPGTRLTVL.

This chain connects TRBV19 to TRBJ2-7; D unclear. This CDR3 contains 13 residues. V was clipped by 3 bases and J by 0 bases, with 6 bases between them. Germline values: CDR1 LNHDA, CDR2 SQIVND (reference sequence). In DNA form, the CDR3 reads TGTGCCAGTAGTATGAGGTACTCCTACGAGCAGTACTTC. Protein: CASSMRYSYEQYF.

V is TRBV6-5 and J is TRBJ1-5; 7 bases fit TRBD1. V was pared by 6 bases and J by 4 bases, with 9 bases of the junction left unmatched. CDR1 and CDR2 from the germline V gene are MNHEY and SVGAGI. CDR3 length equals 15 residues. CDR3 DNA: TGTGCCAGCAGAACGGACCGGGACAGAAATCAGCCCCAGCATTTT. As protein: CASRTDRDRNQPQHF.

The CDR3 sequence is CASSPHDSYQPQHF. The CDR3 region has the DNA TGTGCCAGCAGCCCCCATGACAGTTATCAGCCCCAGCATTTT. The chain carries TRBV28 and TRBJ1-5; the D gene is possibly TRBD1 (5 bases). Germline CDR1 and CDR2: MDHEN and SYDVKM. V was shortened by 6 bases and J by 5 bases, with 14 bases between the two germline ends. The CDR3 covers 14 residues.

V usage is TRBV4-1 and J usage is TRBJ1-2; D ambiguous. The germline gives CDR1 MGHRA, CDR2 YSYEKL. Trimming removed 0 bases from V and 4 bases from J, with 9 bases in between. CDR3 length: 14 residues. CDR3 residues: CASSQDSVPYGYTF. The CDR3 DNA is TGCGCCAGCAGCCAAGATAGCGTTCCCTATGGCTACACCTTC.

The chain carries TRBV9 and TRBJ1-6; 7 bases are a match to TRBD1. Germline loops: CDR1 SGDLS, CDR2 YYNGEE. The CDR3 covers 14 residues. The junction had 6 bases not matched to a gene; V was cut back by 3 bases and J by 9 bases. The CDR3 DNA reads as TGTGCCAGCAGCGCCACAGGGGCGATTTCACCCCTCCACTTT. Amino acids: CASSATGAISPLHF.

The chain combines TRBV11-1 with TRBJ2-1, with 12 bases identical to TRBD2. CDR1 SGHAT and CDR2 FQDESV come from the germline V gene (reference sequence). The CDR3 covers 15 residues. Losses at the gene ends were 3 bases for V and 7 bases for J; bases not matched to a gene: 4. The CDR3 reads CASSFTGLAGNEQFF. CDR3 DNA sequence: TGTGCCAGCAGCTTTACAGGACTAGCGGGAAATGAGCAGTTCTTC.

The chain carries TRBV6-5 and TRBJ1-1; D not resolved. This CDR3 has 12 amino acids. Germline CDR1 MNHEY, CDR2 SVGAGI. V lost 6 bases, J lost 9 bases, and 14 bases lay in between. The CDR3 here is CASRTPGEKAFF. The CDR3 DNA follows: TGTGCCAGCAGGACGCCGGGAGAAAAAGCTTTCTTT.

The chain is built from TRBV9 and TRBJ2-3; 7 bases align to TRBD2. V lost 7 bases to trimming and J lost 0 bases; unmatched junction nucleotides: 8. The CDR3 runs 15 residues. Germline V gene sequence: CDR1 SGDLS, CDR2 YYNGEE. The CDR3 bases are TGTGCCAGCGGGACGGGGGGAGGAAGCACAGATACGCAGTATTTT. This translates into CASGTGGGSTDTQYF.

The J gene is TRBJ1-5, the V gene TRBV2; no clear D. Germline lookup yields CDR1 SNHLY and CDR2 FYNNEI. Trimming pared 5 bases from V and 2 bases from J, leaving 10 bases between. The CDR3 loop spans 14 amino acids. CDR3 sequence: CASSKEQGNQPQHF. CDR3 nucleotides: TGTGCCAGCAGTAAAGAACAAGGCAATCAGCCCCAGCATTTT.

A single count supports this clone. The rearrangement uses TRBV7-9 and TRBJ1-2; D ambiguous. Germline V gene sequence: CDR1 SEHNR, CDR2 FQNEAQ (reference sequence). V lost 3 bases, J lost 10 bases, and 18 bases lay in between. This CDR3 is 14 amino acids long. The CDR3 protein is CASSFSVSSIDYTF. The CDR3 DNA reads TGTGCCAGCAGCTTCAGTGTCTCATCAATTGACTACACCTTC.

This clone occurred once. CDR3 loop: CASSLWPSGSAYEQYF. The CDR3 nucleotides read TGTGCCAGCAGCTTATGGCCTAGCGGGAGCGCGTACGAGCAGTACTTC. The chain is built from TRBV7-6 and TRBJ2-7; 10 nucleotides line up with TRBD2. V lost 2 bases to trimming and J lost 4 bases; unmatched junction nucleotides: 8. Germline assignment: CDR1 SGHVS and CDR2 FNYEAQ. The CDR3 is 16 amino acids. The full variable domain, its missing parts supplied by reference TRBV7-6 and TRBJ2-7, is GAGVSQSPRYKVTKRGQDVALRCDPISGHVSLYWYRQALGQGPEFLTYFNYEAQQDKSGLPNDRFSAERPEGSISTLTIQRTEQRDSAMYRCASSLWPSGSAYEQYFGPGTRLTVT.

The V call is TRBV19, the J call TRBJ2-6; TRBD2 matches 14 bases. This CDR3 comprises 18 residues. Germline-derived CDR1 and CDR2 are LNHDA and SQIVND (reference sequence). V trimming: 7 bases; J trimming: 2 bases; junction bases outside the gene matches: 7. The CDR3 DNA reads TGTGCCAGTACCCCGACTAGCGGGAGGGCAACTGGGGCCAACGTCCTGACTTTC. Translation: CASTPTSGRATGANVLTF.

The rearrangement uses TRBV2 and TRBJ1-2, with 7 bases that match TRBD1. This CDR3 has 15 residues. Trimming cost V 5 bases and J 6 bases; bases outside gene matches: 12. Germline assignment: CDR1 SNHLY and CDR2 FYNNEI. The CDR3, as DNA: TGTGCCAGCAGTATATTCAGGGACAGTCCCGATGGCTACACCTTC. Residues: CASSIFRDSPDGYTF.

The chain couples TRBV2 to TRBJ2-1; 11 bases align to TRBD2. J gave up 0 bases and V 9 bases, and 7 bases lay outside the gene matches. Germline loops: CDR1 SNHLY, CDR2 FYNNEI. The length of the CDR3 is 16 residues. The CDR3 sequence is CARALAGGSSYNEQFF. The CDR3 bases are TGTGCCAGGGCCTTAGCGGGAGGGAGCTCCTACAATGAGCAGTTCTTC.

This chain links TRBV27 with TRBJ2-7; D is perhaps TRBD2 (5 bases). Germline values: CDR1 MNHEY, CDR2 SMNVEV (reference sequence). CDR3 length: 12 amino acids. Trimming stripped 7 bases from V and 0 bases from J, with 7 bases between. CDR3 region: CASIGGSYEQYF. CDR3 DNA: TGTGCCAGCATCGGAGGCTCCTACGAGCAGTACTTC.

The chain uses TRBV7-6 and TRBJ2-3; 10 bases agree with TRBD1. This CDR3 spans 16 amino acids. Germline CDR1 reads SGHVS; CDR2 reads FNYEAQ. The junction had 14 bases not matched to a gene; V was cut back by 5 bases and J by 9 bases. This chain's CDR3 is CASSPGQGGGVETQYF. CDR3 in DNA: TGTGCCAGCAGCCCTGGACAGGGGGGAGGCGTTGAAACGCAGTATTTT.

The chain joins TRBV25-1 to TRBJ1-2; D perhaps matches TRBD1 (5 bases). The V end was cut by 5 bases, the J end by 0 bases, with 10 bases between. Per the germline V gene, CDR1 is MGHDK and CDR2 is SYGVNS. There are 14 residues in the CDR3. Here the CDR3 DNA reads TGTGCCAGCAGTAGGACACCTGCTAACTATGGCTACACCTTC. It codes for CASSRTPANYGYTF.